This T cell receptor (beta chain) was found in a study of vaccination and CD4 T cells after COVID-19. Study in general: The stimulating agents, overlapping spike peptides, came from SARS-CoV-2, HCoV-NL63, HCoV-OC43 and HCoV-229E.

The treatment denotes: approximately nine-day PBMC culture with coronavirus spike peptide pools or control peptides (ViraFEST assay). Positive tests by PCR, dated March to December 2020, predated US Alpha, Beta and Delta variants. Sequenced with the Oncomine TCR Beta short-read assay was DNA taken from cultured CD4+ T cells. TCRdb independently ran MiXCR on the PCR reads; one entry per CDR3 protein. The table shows 15,000 to 20,000 distinct CDR3 sequences, with roughly 51% occurring only once. Trimming at V came to 0 bases and at J to 5 bases, leaving 8 bases not matched to a gene. This CDR3 is built from 16 residues. Germline V gene sequence: CDR1 SGHRS, CDR2 YFSETQ. This clonotype was recorded only once. Its antigen is still unknown.

The sequences come from CD4+ T cells from blood, cultured in vitro, collected before SARS-CoV-2 vaccination. The receptor's source is a human donor who had recovered from COVID-19. The V gene is TRBV5-1, the J gene TRBJ2-5; 9 bases are shared with TRBD2. CDR3 coding DNA: TGCGCCAGCAGCTTGGTGCTAGCGGGGAGGACGGAGACCCAGTACTTC. It is translated as CASSLVLAGRTETQYF.